Listed below are T cell receptor beta chains from one sample, sequenced in a study of blood T cell repertoires in COVID-19. The protocol was immunoSEQ multiplex PCR, while the TCRdb copy is restricted to in-frame clones and leaves out a portion. The top ten clones hold about 3.9% of a sample with under 130,000 clones, 85% to 90% of them seen once. The sample consisted of peripheral blood. The receptors derive from a man in his fifties with acute or convalescent COVID-19. Each CDR3 is given with its conserved first and last residue. The D gene is left open where the match is weak. Clone size is given for some rows only: seen once, a few or many times, or a class if the clone is expanded.

J: TRBJ2-2; D: -; V: TRBV4-1; size: -; CDR3: CASSYGQQNTGELFF; DNA: TGCGCCAGCAGCTACGGACAGCAGAACACCGGGGAGCTGTTTTTT
J: TRBJ1-5; D: -; V: TRBV28; size: -; CDR3: CASKRAGGGNQPQHF; DNA: TGTGCCAGTAAAAGGGCGGGGGGAGGCAATCAGCCCCAGCATTTT
J: TRBJ1-6; D: -; V: TRBV6-5; size: -; CDR3: CASIQGTYNSPLHF; DNA: TGTGCCAGCATTCAGGGGACCTATAATTCACCCCTCCACTTT
J: TRBJ1-2; D: -; V: TRBV18; size: -; CDR3: CASSPPGRYNYGYTF; DNA: TGTGCCAGCTCACCACCGGGCCGATATAACTATGGCTACACCTTC
J: TRBJ1-2; D: TRBD1; V: TRBV5-1; size: -; CDR3: CASSLVPTGTEGYTF; DNA: TGCGCCAGCAGCTTGGTACCGACAGGGACGGAAGGCTACACCTTC
J: TRBJ2-3; D: -; V: TRBV3-1/TRBV3-2; size: -; CDR3: CASSLAGSDTQYF; DNA: TGTGCCAGCAGCCTCGCGGGTTCAGATACGCAGTATTTT
J: TRBJ1-1; D: -; V: TRBV19; size: -; CDR3: CASNRRGERLNTEAFF; DNA: TGTGCCAGTAACCGACGGGGGGAAAGGTTGAACACTGAAGCTTTCTTT
J: TRBJ1-1; D: -; V: TRBV7-9; size: -; CDR3: CASSLQGGAFF; DNA: TGTGCCAGCAGCTTACAGGGAGGTGCTTTCTTT
J: TRBJ1-2; D: -; V: TRBV12-3/TRBV12-4; size: few; CDR3: CASSSGQIRGYTF; DNA: TGTGCCAGCAGTTCCGGACAGATTCGCGGCTACACCTTC
J: TRBJ2-7; D: -; V: TRBV28; size: -; CDR3: CASTADREQYF; DNA: TGTGCCAGCACCGCCGACAGAGAGCAGTACTTC
J: TRBJ1-1; D: -; V: TRBV5-1; size: -; CDR3: CASIAPRGALVEAFF; DNA: TGCGCCAGCATTGCCCCCCGGGGGGCACTGGTTGAAGCTTTCTTT
J: TRBJ1-1; D: -; V: TRBV30; size: -; CDR3: CAWNRVTNTEAFF; DNA: TGTGCCTGGAACAGGGTAACGAACACTGAAGCTTTCTTT
J: TRBJ2-7; D: TRBD2; V: TRBV9; size: -; CDR3: CASSPQGAGGLLYEQYF; DNA: TGTGCCAGCAGCCCGCAGGGAGCGGGAGGGCTTCTTTACGAGCAGTACTTC
J: TRBJ1-4; D: -; V: TRBV28; size: once; CDR3: CASSLRGGGLVNEKLFF; DNA: TGTGCCAGCAGTTTGAGGGGAGGGGGGCTCGTTAATGAAAAACTGTTTTTT
J: TRBJ2-2; D: -; V: TRBV1; size: -; CDR3: CTSSPPGLAGVGRRGAVF; DNA: TGCACCAGCAGCCCGCCGGGACTAGCGGGAGTAGGGCGCCGGGGAGCTGTTTTT